This TCR beta chain was captured in a study of blood T cell repertoires in COVID-19 (dated by TCRdb to the early 2020s). For context, the study as a whole: Samples covering the acute and convalescent phases of COVID-19 were provided by collaborators in the United States, Italy and Spain. The material from the prospective study consisted of cDNA or gDNA derived from T cells, B-cell-depleted T cells, or PBMCs. The samples were drawn from two sources: the first 160 participants of the ongoing ImmuneRACE study, and 1,200 or so subjects contributed by 6 global collaborators. Where HLA class I and class II types were available, the types were taken from metadata supplied by the sample provider, not from assay-based typing. Sample metadata almost always included a de-identified subject ID, COVID-19 status, age in years and sex. The repertoires were released in a freely available public database intended as a resource for research on the immune response to SARS-CoV-2. The dataset comprised deeply sampled blood TCRbeta repertoires from subjects exposed to, actively infected with, or recovered from COVID-19. Study-wide conclusions, independent of this receptor: How much clinical and demographic metadata was included differed by source and by participant, and the metadata was provided uncurated.

With respect to this clone: Which antigen it targets is not known. Within one base of it there is no much larger clone, and no base qualities were kept.

TCRbeta CDR3 regions were amplified from genomic DNA by means of the immunoSEQ Assay, a bias-controlled multiplex PCR. As for the original processing: Nucleated cell counts per sample were estimated from amplification of reference gene primers within the assay. Sequence reads were collapsed and filtered to measure the absolute abundance of every unique TCRbeta CDR3 rearrangement. For each sample, productive Simpson clonality was calculated by taking the square root of Simpson's diversity index across productive rearrangements. As stored in TCRdb, this immuneACCESS dataset retains in-frame rearrangements with V and J assigned. A fraction of the clones does not appear; measured against another copy, unresolved V genes explain less than half of the discrepancy, and the remainder lacks a known reason. That table gives V, J and clone size, and the DNA gave D and trimming. Across this sample there are 180,000 or so clones, with over 65% seen only once. Jointly, the top ten make up 4.4% of the sample.

CDR1 and CDR2 (SEHNR, FQNEAQ) derive from the germline V gene (reference sequence). V is pared back by 6 bases and J by 8 bases, with 14 bases lying between the germline termini. Measured from the cysteine to the phenylalanine, the CDR3 is 13 residues long. Here the CDR3 DNA is all that survives: 39 bases in frame from base 1. Participants in the prospective study were enrolled through a virtual design, were aged roughly 18 to 90 years, and lived in some 24 United States geographic areas. In the prospective study, cohorts were assigned on the basis of participant-reported clinical history obtained from a screening survey and a study questionnaire. Recovered participants in ImmuneRACE Cohort 3 were defined by two consecutive negative NP/OP PCR tests, clearance by a healthcare professional, or resolution of symptoms. Each participant in the prospective study had whole blood, serum and a nasopharyngeal or oropharyngeal swab collected by mobile phlebotomists. Additional blood draws and questionnaires over an approximately two-month period could optionally be provided by prospective study participants. Before DNA extraction, blood samples from the prospective study were shipped at room temperature or frozen.

This TCR was recovered from a woman aged 45 to 65 who had recovered from COVID-19. The rearrangement combines TRBV7-9 with TRBJ2-4; TRBD1 is perhaps the D gene, given 6 matching bases. Sample: PBMCs or T cells enriched from blood (not recorded which). CDR3 reads: CASSPLRGHIQYF. The nucleotides read TGTGCCAGCAGTCCTCTCAGGGGTCACATTCAGTACTTC.